The T cell receptor (beta chain) under discussion was sequenced for a study of post-analysis software for immune sequencing data. Overall study findings and caveats: Among 4 or 5 TRBV segments more frequent in patients than controls were TRBV5-6, TRBV5-1 and TRBV20-1.

This clonotype was observed a single time. Its antigen is still unknown. A read error may be the cause here, since a much bigger clone is one base away. V was clipped by 6 bases and J by 6 bases, with 14 bases between them. In germline, CDR1 is MNHEY, CDR2 SVGAGI. The CDR3 length is 14 residues. Unique molecular identifiers were carried by the TCR beta cDNA libraries. In TCRdb, the PCR reads were re-called with MiXCR into one record per CDR3 protein. The top ten hold more than 4% of the sample, which has a few hundred thousand distinct CDR3 sequences, 36% seen once. Sequencing was done on a sample of blood. The receptor was isolated from a girl aged 5-17 years with multiple sclerosis. The genes are TRBV6-5 and TRBJ2-2; D gene unclear. DNA of the CDR3: TGTGCCAGCAGGTACACCCGGTCTGCCGGGGAGCTGTTTTTT. Amino acid sequence: CASRYTRSAGELFF.